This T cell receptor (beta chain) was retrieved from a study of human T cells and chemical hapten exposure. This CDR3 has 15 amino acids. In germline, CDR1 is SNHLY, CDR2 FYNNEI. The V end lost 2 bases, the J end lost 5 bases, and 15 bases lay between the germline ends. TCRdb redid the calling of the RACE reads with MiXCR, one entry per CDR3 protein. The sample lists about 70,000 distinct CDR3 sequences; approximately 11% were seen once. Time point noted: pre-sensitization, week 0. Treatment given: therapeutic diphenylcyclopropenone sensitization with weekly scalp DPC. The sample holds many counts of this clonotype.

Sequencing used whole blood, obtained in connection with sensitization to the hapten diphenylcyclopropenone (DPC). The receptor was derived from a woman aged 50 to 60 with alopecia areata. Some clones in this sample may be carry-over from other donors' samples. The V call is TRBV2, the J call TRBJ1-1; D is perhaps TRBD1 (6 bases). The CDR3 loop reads CASSEFKGGRTEAFF. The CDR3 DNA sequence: TGTGCCAGCAGTGAATTTAAGGGGGGCCGGACTGAAGCTTTCTTT.